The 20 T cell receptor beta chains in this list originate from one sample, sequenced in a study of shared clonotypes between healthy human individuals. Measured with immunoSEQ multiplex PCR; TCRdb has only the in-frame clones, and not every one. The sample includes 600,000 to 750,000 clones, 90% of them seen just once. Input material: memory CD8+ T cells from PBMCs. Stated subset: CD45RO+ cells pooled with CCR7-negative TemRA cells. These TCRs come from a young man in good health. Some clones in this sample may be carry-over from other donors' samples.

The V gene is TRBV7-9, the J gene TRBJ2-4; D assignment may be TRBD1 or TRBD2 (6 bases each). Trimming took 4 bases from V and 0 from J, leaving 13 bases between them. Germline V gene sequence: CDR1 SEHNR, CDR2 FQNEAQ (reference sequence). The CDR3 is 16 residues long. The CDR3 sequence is CASSYGGGLAKNIQYF. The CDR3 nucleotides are TGTGCCAGCAGCTACGGAGGGGGACTAGCCAAAAACATTCAGTACTTC.

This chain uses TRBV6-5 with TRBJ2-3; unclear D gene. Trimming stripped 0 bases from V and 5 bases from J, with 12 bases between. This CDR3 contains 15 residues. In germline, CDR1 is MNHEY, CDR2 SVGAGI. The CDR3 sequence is CASSYSNWWEDTQYF. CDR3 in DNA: TGTGCCAGCAGTTACTCGAATTGGTGGGAAGATACGCAGTATTTT.

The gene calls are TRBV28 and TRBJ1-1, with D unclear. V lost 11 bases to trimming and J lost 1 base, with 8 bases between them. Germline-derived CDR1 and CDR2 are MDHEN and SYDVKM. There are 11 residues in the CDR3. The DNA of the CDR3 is TGTGCCCTCGGCTCGAACACTGAAGCTTTCTTT. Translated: CALGSNTEAFF.

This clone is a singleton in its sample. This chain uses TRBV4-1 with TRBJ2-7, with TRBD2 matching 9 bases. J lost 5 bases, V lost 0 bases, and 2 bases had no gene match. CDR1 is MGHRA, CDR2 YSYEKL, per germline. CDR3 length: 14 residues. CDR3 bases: TGCGCCAGCAGCCAAGATTCTAGCGGGAACGAGCAGTACTTC. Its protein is CASSQDSSGNEQYF.

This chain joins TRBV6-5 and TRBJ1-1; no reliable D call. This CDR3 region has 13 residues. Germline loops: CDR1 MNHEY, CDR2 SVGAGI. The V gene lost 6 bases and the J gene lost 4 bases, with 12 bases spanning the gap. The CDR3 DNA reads TGTGCCAGCAGCCGCGAGGAGTCCACTGAAGCTTTCTTT. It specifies CASSREESTEAFF.

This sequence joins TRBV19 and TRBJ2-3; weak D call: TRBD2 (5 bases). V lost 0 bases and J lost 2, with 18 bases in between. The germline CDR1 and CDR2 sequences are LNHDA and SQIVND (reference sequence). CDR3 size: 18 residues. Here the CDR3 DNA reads TGTGCCAGTAGTATAGACCACGAGGCGGGCACATCCACAGATACGCAGTATTTT. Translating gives CASSIDHEAGTSTDTQYF.

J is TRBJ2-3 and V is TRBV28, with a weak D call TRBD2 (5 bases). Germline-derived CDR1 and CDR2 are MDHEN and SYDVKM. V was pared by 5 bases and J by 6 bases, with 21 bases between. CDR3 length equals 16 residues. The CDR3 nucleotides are TGTGCCAGCAGTCAATACTCCCGTAGCGCTGGGGATACGCAGTATTTT. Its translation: CASSQYSRSAGDTQYF.

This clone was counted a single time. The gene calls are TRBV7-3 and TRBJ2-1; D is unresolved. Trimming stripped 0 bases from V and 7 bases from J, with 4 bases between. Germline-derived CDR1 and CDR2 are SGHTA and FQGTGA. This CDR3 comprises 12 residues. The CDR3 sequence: CASSLTTNEQFF. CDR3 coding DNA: TGTGCCAGCAGCTTAACCACGAATGAGCAGTTCTTC.

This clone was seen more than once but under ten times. CDR3 amino acids: CASRGQGRGNQPQHF. The CDR3 DNA sequence: TGTGCCAGCAGAGGACAGGGGAGGGGCAATCAGCCCCAGCATTTT. The V gene is TRBV6-1, the J gene TRBJ1-5; 9 nucleotides agree with TRBD1. The CDR3 loop spans 15 amino acids. Per the germline V gene, CDR1 is MNHNS and CDR2 is SASEGT. Losses at the gene ends were 6 bases for V and 2 bases for J; bases not matched to a gene: 5.

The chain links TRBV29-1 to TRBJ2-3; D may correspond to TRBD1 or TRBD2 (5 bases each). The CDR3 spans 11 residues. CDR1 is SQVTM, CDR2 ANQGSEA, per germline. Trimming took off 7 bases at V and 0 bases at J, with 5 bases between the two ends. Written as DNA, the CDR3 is TGCAGCGGGGACAGCACAGATACGCAGTATTTT. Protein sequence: CSGDSTDTQYF.

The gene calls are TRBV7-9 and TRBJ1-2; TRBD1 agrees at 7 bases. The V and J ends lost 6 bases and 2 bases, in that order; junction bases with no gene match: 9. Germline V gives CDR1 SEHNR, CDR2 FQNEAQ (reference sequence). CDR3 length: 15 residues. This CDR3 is CASRSPGTVNYGYTF. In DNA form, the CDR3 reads TGTGCCAGCAGAAGTCCCGGGACAGTGAACTATGGCTACACCTTC. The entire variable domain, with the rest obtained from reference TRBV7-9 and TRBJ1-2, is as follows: DTGVSQNPRHKITKRGQNVTFRCDPISEHNRLYWYRQTLGQGPEFLTYFQNEAQLEKSRLLSDRFSAERPKGSFSTLEIQRTEQGDSAMYLCASRSPGTVNYGYTFGSGTRLTVV.

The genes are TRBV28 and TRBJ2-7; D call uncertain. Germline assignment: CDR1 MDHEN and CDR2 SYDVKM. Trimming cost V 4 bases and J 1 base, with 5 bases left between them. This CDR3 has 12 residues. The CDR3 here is CASSYLSYEQYF. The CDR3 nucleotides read TGTGCCAGCAGTTACCTTTCCTACGAGCAGTACTTC.

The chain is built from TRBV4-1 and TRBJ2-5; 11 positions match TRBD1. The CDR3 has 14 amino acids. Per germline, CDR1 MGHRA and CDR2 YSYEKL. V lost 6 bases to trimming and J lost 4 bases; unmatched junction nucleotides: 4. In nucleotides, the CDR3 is TGCGCCAGCAGGGACAGGGGGCTCGGAGAGACCCAGTACTTC. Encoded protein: CASRDRGLGETQYF.

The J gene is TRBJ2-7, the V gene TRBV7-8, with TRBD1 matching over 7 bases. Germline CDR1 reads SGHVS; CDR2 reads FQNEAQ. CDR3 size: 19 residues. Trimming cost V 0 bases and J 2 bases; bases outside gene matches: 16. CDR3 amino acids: CASSLAKDRVISTAYEQYF. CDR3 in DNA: TGTGCCAGCAGCTTAGCTAAAGACAGGGTGATTAGTACTGCCTACGAGCAGTACTTC.

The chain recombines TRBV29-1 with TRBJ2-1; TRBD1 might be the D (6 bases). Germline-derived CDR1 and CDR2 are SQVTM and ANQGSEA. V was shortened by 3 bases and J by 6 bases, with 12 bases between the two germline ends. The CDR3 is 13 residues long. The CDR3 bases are TGCAGCGTTGACAGGGGTCGTCCCAATGAGCAGTTCTTC. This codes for CSVDRGRPNEQFF.

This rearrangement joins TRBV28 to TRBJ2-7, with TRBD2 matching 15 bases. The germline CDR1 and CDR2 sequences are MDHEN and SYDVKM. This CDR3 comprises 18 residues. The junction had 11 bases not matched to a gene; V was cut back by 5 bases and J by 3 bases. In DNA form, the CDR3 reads TGTGCCAGCAGTGCCCGGAGGACTAGCGGGAGGGGAGTCTACGAGCAGTACTTC. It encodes CASSARRTSGRGVYEQYF.

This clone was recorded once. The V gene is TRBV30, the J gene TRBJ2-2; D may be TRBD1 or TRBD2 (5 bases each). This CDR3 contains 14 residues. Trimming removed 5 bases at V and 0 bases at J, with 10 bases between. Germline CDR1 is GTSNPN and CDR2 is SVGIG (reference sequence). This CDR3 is CAWGGGANTGELFF. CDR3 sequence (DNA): TGTGCCTGGGGGGGTGGTGCGAACACCGGGGAGCTGTTTTTT.

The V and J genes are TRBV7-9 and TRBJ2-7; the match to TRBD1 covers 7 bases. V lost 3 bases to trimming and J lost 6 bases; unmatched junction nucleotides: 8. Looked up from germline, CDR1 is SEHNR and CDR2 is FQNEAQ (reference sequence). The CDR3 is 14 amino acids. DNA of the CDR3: TGTGCCAGCAGCTTTCCGGGACAGCCTCGCGAGCAGTACTTC. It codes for CASSFPGQPREQYF.

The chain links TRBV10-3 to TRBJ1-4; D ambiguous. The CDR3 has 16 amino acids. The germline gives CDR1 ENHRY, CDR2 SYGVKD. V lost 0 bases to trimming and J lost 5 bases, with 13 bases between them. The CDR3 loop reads CAISESWAERNEKLFF. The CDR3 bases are TGTGCCATCAGTGAGTCTTGGGCCGAGCGAAATGAAAAACTGTTTTTT.

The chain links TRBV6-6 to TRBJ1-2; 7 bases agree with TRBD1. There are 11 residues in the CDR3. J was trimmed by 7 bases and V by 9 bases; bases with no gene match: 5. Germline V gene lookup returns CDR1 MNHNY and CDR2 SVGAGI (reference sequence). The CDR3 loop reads CASLTGLGYTF. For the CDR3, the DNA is TGTGCCAGTTTGACAGGGCTTGGCTACACCTTC.